This T cell receptor (beta chain) was found in a study of technical replicates of blood from a few donors. The method was immunoSEQ multiplex PCR; TCRdb's version includes in-frame clones alone and lacks a portion of them. The repertoire holds tens of thousands of clones, 80% to 95% seen once, with approximately 0.36% in the top ten. Losses at the gene ends were 2 bases for V and 4 bases for J; bases not matched to a gene: 3. Germline assignment: CDR1 MNHNY and CDR2 SVGAGI (reference sequence). The CDR3 extends over 14 amino acids. This TCR derives from a human donor in good health. Sequencing was done on a sample of T cells isolated from PBMCs. The gene calls are TRBV6-6 and TRBJ1-1; 8 bases are a match to TRBD1. CDR3: CASSYDTGGTEAFF. DNA for the CDR3: TGTGCCAGCAGTTACGATACAGGGGGCACTGAAGCTTTCTTT.